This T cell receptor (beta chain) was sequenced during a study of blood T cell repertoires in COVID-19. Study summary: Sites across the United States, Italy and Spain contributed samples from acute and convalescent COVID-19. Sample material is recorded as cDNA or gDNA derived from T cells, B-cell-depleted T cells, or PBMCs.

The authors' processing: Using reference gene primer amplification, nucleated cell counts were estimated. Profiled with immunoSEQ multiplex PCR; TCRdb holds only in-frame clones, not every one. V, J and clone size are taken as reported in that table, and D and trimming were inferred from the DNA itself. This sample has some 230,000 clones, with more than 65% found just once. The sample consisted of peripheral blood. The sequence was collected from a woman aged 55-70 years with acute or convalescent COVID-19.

The CDR3 spells CASSLLDTPNEKLFF. The DNA for the CDR3 is TGTGCCAGCAGCTTACTGGACACCCCTAATGAAAAACTGTTTTTT. The chain combines TRBV7-2 with TRBJ1-4; a weak D match, TRBD1 (5 bases). This CDR3 is built from 15 residues. Trimming cost V 2 bases and J 3 bases, with 10 bases left between them. Germline V gene lookup returns CDR1 SGHTA and CDR2 FQGNSA. Full variable domain (remainder filled in from reference TRBV7-2 and TRBJ1-4): GAGVSQSPSNKVTEKGKDVELRCDPISGHTALYWYRQSLGQGLEFLIYFQGNSAPDKSGLPSDRFSAERTGGSVSTLTIQRTQQEDSAVYLCASSLLDTPNEKLFFGSGTQLSVL.